This TCR beta chain was recorded in a study of PD-L1 blockade in urothelial cancer. Whole-study context: Samples came from 3 weeks, at the second dose, and 6 weeks into treatment. Peripheral blood specimens exhibited a median yield of approximately 140,000 T cells.

In germline, CDR1 is SGDLS, CDR2 YYNGEE. Trimming removed 3 bases at V and 2 bases at J, with 9 bases between. This CDR3 is built from 13 residues. Details on this clone: Its antigen is currently unknown.

Study-wide results and caveats: For durable-benefit patients, tumor-associated blood clones expanded more at 3 weeks. Better survival was predicted when blood TCR clonality before treatment fell below the median.

TCRdb's copy holds only in-frame clones and misses some; the assay was immunoSEQ multiplex PCR. This table has 50,000 to 60,000 clones, about 80% appearing once. The sequence was obtained from a middle-aged man with urothelial cancer. This sequence joins TRBV9 and TRBJ2-7; unclear D gene. The material was PBMCs, obtained around atezolizumab (anti-PD-L1) treatment. CDR3 nucleotide sequence: TGTGCCAGCAGCGGGGCTATCCCCTACGAGCAGTACTTC. It codes for CASSGAIPYEQYF.